The clone carrying this T cell receptor (beta chain) was observed a handful of times. The antigen remains undetermined. Trimming stripped 0 bases from V and 1 base from J, with 6 bases between. Germline-derived CDR1 and CDR2 are LNHNV and YYDKDF (reference sequence). This CDR3 is 14 amino acids long. Isolated RNA was reverse transcribed in full, so expressed TCRB transcripts were sequenced. Using immunoSEQ multiplex PCR, the repertoire was profiled, and TCRdb retains in-frame clones only, with some absent. The table lists 160,000 or so clones, 7% to 9.5% of them singletons. The data derive from a study of beta chain features in type 1 diabetes. Whole-study context: Patients shared similar age, gender and cell yields with healthy donors.

Notes on the study in general: Patients with Type 1 diabetes showed moderately but significantly shorter TCRB CDR3s in all four CD4+ subsets.

This chain uses TRBV15 with TRBJ1-1; D call uncertain. What was sequenced was central memory CD4+ T cells from blood. This clonotype was obtained from a woman between 25 and 40 years old with type 1 diabetes. CDR3 DNA: TGTGCCACCAGCAGAGATATCCCGAACACTGAAGCTTTCTTT. Amino acids: CATSRDIPNTEAFF.